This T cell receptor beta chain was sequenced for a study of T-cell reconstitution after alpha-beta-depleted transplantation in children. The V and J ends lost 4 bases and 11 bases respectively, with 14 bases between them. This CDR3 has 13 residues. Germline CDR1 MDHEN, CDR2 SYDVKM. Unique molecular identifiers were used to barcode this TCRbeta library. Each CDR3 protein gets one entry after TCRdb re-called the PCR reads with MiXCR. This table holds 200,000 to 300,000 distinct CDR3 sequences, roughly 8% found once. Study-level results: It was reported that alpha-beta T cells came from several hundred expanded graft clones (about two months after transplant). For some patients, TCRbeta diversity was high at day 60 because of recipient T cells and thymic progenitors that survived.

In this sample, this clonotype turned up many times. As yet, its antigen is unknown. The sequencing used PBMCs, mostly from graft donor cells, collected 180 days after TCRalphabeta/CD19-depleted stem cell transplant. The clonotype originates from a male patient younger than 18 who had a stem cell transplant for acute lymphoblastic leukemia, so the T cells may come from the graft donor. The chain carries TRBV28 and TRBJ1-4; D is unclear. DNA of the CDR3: TGTGCCAGCAGTTCACCCCCGATAGAGAAACTGTTTTTT. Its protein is CASSSPPIEKLFF. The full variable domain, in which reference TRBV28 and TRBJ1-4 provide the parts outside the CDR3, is DVKVTQSSRYLVKRTGEKVFLECVQDMDHENMFWYRQDPGLGLRLIYFSYDVKMKEKGDIPEGYSVSREKKERFSLILESASTNQTSMYLCASSSPPIEKLFFGSGTQLSVL.